This T cell receptor (beta chain) came from a study of blood T cell repertoires in COVID-19. The sample holds a few counts of this clone. CDR3 size: 16 residues. CDR1 and CDR2 from the germline V gene are LGHNA and YNFKEQ. V lost 0 bases and J lost 0, with 9 bases in between. TCRdb's copy holds only in-frame clones and misses some; the assay was immunoSEQ multiplex PCR. The sample consists of 200,000 to 250,000 clones, 70% to 85% of them appearing once. Source material: PBMCs or T cells enriched from blood (not recorded which). The genes are TRBV4-2 and TRBJ1-3; D is perhaps TRBD1 (5 bases). The source is a man between 35 and 55 years old who had recovered from COVID-19. The CDR3 region has the DNA TGTGCCAGCAGCCAAGAGACAGCGCACTCTGGAAACACCATATATTTT. Protein: CASSQETAHSGNTIYF.